The 2 T cell receptor beta chains listed next were all sequenced from one sample in a study of early T cells in non-severe SARS-CoV-2 infection. TCRdb reprocessed the 5' RACE reads with MiXCR, giving one entry per CDR3 protein. This sample has some 80,000 distinct CDR3 sequences, with about 12% found just once. Sequencing used whole blood. All receptors derive from an adult who was a healthcare worker with PCR-confirmed SARS-CoV-2 infection or an uninfected control (not recorded which).

This clonotype appeared a few times. The chain links TRBV11-2 to TRBJ2-4, with D possibly TRBD1 on 5 matching bases. The V and J ends lost 5 bases and 4 bases respectively, with 18 bases between them. This CDR3 has 16 amino acids. Germline loops: CDR1 SGHAT, CDR2 FQNNGV. The CDR3 coding sequence is TGTGCCAGCAGCCCAGGAAGGGGCAGAAGTAAAAACATTCAGTACTTC. Amino acids: CASSPGRGRSKNIQYF. The whole variable domain, remainder taken from reference TRBV11-2 and TRBJ2-4, is EAGVAQSPRYKIIEKRQSVAFWCNPISGHATLYWYQQILGQGPKLLIQFQNNGVVDDSQLPKDRFSAERLKGVDSTLKIQPAKLEDSAVYLCASSPGRGRSKNIQYFGAGTRLSVL.

The DNA for the CDR3 is TGTGCCAGCAGCGGCCCCGAACCGAAGAACACTGAAGCTTTCTTT. It is translated as CASSGPEPKNTEAFF. This sequence joins TRBV7-9 and TRBJ1-1; D is undetermined. V lost 5 bases, J lost 1 base, and 14 bases lay in between. The CDR3 extends over 15 amino acids. CDR1 and CDR2 (germline): SEHNR, FQNEAQ (reference sequence).